Many counts were recorded for the clone carrying this T cell receptor (beta chain). Its antigen is unidentified. After removal of 5 bases from V and 4 bases from J, the junction contained 5 bases not matched to a gene. This CDR3 contains 14 residues. Germline-derived CDR1 and CDR2 are SGHTA and FQGTGA. The data were obtained in a study of T cell repertoires in cytomegalovirus infection. Across the whole study: Public TCR beta signatures indicated both CMV infection and matching HLA type. Overall study results and limits: HLA-C-restricted TCR beta clonotypes specific for CMV led the ex vivo response.

TCRdb recomputed calls from the reads with MiXCR, one row per CDR3 protein. The sample records 60,000 to 75,000 distinct CDR3 sequences, approximately 3.6% being singletons. Sequencing used PBMCs. The J gene is TRBJ2-3, the V gene TRBV7-3; 8 nucleotides line up with TRBD1. The TCR was taken from a human donor in good health (CMV status not recorded). Some clones in this sample may be carry-over from other donors' samples. Written as DNA, the CDR3 is TGTGCCAGCAGCCCAGACAGGGGTTCAGATACGCAGTATTTT. The encoded protein is CASSPDRGSDTQYF.